The following is a T cell receptor (beta chain) sequence with its context. This sample's time point: persistent/refractory GD, antithyroid drugs over 5 years with positive TRAb. Preparation of the TCR library used RNA extracted from PBMCs. Researchers made TCR beta libraries by using iRepertoire HTBI primers and running Arm-PCR on CDR3 regions. TCRdb used MiXCR to reprocess the multiplex PCR reads, holding one entry per CDR3 protein. The data contain 700,000 or so distinct CDR3 sequences, 25% to 35% of them singletons. These data originate in a study of regulatory T cells in long-lasting Graves disease. CDR1 ENHRY and CDR2 SYGVKD come from the germline V gene. The CDR3 is made up of 16 amino acids. The V and J ends lost 5 bases and 0 bases respectively, with 11 bases between them.

The TCR comes from a female donor with Graves disease. This sample comprised peripheral blood mononuclear cells (PBMCs), obtained when the disease was refractory, from a patient treated with antithyroid drugs. This chain joins TRBV10-3 and TRBJ1-6; D not certain. CDR3 in amino acids: CAISSTASSYNSPLHF. DNA for the CDR3: TGTGCCATCAGTTCGACGGCGAGCTCCTATAATTCACCCCTCCACTTT.